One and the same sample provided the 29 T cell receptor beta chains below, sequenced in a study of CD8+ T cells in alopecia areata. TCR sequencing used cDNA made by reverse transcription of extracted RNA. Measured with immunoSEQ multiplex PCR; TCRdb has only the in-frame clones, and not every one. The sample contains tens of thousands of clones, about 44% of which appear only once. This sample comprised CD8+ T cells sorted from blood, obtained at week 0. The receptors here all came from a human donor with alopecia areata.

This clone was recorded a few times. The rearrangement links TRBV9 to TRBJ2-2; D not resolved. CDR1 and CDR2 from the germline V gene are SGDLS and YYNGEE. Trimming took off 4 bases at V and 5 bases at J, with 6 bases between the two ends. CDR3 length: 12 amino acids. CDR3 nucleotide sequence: TGTGCCAGCAGCACCGTTACCGGGGAGCTGTTTTTT. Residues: CASSTVTGELFF.

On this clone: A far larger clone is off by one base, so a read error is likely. The DNA of the CDR3 is TGTGCCAGCAGCTCCAGCTCCTACGAGCAGTACTTC. Protein sequence: CASSSSSYEQYF. The chain joins TRBV27 to TRBJ2-5, with D unresolved. The DNA end is a closer match to TRBJ2-7, so the J assignment may be wrong. Germline values: CDR1 MNHEY, CDR2 SMNVEV (reference sequence). The CDR3 sequence is 12 residues long.

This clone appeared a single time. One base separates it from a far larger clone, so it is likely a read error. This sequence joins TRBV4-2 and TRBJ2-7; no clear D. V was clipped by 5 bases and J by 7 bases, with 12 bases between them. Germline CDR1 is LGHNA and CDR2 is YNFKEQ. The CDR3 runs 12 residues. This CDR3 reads CASSNSLREQYF. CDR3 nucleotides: TGTGCCAGCAGCAACTCCCTACGGGAGCAGTACTTC.

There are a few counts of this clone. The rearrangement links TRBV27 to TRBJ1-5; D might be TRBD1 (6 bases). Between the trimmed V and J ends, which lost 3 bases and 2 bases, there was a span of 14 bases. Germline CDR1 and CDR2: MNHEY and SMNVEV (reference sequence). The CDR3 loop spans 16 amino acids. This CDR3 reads CASSLWGADRNQPQHF. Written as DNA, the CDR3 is TGTGCCAGCAGTTTGTGGGGGGCGGATCGCAATCAGCCCCAGCATTTT.

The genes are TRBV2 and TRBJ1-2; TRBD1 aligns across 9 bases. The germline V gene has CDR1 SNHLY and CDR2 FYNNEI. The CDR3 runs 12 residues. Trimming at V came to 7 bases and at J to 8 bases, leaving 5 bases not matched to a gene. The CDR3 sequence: CASTWDRDGYTF. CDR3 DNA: TGTGCCAGCACCTGGGACAGGGACGGCTACACCTTC.

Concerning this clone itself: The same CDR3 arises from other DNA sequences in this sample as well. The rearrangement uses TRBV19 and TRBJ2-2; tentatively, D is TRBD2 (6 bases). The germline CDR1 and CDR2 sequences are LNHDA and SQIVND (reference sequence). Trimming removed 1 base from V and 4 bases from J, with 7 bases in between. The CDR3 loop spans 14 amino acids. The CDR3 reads CASSIVGGTGELFF. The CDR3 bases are TGTGCCAGTAGTATAGTCGGGGGCACCGGGGAGCTGTTTTTT.

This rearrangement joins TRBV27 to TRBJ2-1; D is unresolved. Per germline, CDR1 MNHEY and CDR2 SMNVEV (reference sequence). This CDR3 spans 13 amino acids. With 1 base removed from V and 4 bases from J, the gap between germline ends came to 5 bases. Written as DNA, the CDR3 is TGTGCCAGCAGTTTATGGTTGTACAATGAGCAGTTCTTC. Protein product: CASSLWLYNEQFF.

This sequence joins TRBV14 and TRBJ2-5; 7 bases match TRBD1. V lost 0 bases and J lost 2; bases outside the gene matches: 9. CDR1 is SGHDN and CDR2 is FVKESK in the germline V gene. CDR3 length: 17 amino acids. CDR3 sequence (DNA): TGTGCCAGCAGCCAAGAAAGGGTGGGACAGAAGCAAGAGACCCAGTACTTC. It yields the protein CASSQERVGQKQETQYF.

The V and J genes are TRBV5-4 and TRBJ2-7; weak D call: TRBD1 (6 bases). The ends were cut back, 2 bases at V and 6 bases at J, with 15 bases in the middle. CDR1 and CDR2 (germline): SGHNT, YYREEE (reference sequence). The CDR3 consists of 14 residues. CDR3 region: CASSFEQGSVEQYF. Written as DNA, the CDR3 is TGTGCCAGCAGCTTTGAACAGGGATCGGTCGAGCAGTACTTC. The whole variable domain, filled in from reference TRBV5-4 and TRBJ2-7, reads ETGVTQSPTHLIKTRGQQVTLRCSSQSGHNTVSWYQQALGQGPQFIFQYYREEENGRGNFPPRFSGLQFPNYSSELNVNALELDDSALYLCASSFEQGSVEQYFGPGTRLTVT.

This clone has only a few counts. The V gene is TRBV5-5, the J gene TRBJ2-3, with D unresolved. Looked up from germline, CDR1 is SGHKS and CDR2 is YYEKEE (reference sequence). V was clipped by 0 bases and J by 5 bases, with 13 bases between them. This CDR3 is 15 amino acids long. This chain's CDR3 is CASSLVVPTVDTQYF. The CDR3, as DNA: TGTGCCAGCAGCTTGGTAGTCCCAACGGTAGATACGCAGTATTTT.

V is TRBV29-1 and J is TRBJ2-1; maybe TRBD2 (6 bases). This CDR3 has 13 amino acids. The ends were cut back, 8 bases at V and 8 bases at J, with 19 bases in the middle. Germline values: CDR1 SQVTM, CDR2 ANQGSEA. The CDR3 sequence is CSIHNGGDYEQFF. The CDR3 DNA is TGCAGCATACACAACGGTGGGGACTATGAGCAGTTCTTC.

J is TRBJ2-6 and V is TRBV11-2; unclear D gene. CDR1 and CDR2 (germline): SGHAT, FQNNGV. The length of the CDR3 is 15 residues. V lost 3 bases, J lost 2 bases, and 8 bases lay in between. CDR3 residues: CASSFLIAGANVLTF. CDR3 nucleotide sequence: TGTGCCAGCAGCTTTCTCATAGCTGGGGCCAACGTCCTGACTTTC.

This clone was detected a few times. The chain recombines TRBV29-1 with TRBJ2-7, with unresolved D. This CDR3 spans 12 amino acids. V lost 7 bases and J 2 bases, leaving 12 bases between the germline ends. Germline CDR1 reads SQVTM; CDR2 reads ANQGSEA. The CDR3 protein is CSARIGPYEQYF. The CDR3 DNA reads TGCAGCGCTAGGATTGGCCCCTACGAGCAGTACTTC.

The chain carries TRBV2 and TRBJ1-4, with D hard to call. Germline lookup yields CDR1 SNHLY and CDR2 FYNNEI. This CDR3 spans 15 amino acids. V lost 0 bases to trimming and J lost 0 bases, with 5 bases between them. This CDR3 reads CASSEAWTTNEKLFF. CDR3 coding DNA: TGTGCCAGCAGTGAAGCGTGGACAACTAATGAAAAACTGTTTTTT.

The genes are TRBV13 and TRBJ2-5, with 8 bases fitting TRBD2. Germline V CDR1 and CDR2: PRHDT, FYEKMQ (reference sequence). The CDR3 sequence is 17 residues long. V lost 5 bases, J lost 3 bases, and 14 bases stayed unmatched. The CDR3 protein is CASSAPRAGEEEETQYF. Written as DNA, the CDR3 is TGTGCCAGCAGCGCACCCCGAGCGGGAGAGGAAGAAGAGACCCAGTACTTC. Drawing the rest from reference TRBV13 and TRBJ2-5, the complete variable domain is AAGVIQSPRHLIKEKRETATLKCYPIPRHDTVYWYQQGPGQDPQFLISFYEKMQSDKGSIPDRFSAQQFSDYHSELNMSSLELGDSALYFCASSAPRAGEEEETQYFGPGTRLLVL.

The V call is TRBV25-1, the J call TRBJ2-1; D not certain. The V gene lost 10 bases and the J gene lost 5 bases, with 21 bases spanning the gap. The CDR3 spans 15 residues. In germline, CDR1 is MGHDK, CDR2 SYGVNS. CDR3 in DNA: TGTGCCACCCCGGCCGGCGACTCCGACAACAATGAGCAGTTCTTC. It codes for CATPAGDSDNNEQFF.

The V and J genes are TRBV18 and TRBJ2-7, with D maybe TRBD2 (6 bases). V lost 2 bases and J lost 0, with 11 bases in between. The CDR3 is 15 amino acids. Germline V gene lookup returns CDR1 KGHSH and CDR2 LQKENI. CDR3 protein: CASSPVEGSSYEQYF. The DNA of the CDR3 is TGTGCCAGCTCACCAGTGGAGGGGAGCTCCTACGAGCAGTACTTC.

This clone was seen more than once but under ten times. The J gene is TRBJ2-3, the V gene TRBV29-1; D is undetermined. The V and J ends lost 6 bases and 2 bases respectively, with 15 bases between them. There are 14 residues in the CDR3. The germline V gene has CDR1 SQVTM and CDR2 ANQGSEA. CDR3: CSVALSDPTDTQYF. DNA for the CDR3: TGCAGCGTAGCTCTCAGCGACCCCACAGATACGCAGTATTTT.

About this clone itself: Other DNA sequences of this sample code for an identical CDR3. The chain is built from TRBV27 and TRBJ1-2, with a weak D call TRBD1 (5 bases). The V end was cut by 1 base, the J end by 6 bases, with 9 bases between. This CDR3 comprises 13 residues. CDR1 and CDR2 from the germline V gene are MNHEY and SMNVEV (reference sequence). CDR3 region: CASSLLSGNGYTF. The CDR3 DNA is TGTGCCAGCAGTTTATTGTCAGGGAATGGCTACACCTTC.

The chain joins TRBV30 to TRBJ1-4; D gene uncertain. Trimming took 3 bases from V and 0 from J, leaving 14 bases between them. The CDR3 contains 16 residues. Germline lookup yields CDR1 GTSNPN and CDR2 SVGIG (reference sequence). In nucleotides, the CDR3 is TGTGCCTGGAGACGGGGTGTGCAGCCAACTAATGAAAAACTGTTTTTT. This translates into CAWRRGVQPTNEKLFF.

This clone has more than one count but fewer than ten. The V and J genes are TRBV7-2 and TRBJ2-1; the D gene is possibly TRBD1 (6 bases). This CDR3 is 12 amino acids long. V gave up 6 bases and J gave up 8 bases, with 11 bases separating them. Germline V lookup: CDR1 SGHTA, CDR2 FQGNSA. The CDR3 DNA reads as TGTGCCAGCAGGGACAGAATTGATGAGCAGTTCTTC. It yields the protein CASRDRIDEQFF. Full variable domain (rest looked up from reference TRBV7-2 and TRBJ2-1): GAGVSQSPSNKVTEKGKDVELRCDPISGHTALYWYRQSLGQGLEFLIYFQGNSAPDKSGLPSDRFSAERTGGSVSTLTIQRTQQEDSAVYLCASRDRIDEQFFGPGTRLTVL.

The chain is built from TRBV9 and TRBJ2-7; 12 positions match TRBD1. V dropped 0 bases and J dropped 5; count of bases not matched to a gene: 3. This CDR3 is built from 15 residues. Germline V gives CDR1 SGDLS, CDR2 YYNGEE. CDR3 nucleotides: TGTGCCAGCAGCGTAGCGGGACAGGGGGCAGACGAGCAGTACTTC. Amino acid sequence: CASSVAGQGADEQYF.

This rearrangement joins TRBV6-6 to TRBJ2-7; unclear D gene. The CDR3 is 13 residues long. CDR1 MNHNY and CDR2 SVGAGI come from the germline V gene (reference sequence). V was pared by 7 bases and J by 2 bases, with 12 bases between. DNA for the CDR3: TGTGCCAGCACCAAGGACGAACCCTACGAGCAGTACTTC. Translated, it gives CASTKDEPYEQYF.

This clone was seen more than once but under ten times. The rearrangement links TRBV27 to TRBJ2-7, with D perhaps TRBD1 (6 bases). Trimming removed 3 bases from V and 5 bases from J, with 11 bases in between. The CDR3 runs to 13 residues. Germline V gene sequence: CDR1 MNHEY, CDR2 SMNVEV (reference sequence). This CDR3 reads CASSFGQGNEQYF. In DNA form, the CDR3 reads TGTGCCAGCAGTTTCGGGCAGGGGAACGAGCAGTACTTC.

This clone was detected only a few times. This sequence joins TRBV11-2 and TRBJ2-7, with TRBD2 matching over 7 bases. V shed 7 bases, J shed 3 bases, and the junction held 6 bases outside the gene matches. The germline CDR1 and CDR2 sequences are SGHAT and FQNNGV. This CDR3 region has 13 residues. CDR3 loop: CASTLGGSYEQYF. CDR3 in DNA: TGTGCCAGCACTCTAGGCGGGAGCTACGAGCAGTACTTC.

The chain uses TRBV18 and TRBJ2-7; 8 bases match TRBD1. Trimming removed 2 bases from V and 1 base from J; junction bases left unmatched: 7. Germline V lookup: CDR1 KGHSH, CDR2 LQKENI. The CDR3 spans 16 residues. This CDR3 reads CASSPTWGQESYEQYF. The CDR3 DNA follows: TGTGCCAGCTCACCAACATGGGGACAGGAGTCCTACGAGCAGTACTTC.

Here the CDR3 DNA reads TGTGCCAGCAGTTTAACTACTAGCGGGAGTGCCTACAATGAGCAGTTCTTC. Protein product: CASSLTTSGSAYNEQFF. The chain combines TRBV27 with TRBJ2-1, with TRBD2 identical over 11 bases. The V segment lost 2 bases and the J segment 2 bases; nucleotides outside the gene matches: 5. Germline CDR1 is MNHEY and CDR2 is SMNVEV (reference sequence). CDR3 length: 17 amino acids.

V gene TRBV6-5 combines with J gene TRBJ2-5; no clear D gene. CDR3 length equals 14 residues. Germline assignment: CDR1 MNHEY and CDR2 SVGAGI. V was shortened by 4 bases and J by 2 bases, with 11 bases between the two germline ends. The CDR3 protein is CASSSLTGQETQYF. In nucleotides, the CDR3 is TGTGCCAGCAGTTCCCTGACGGGTCAAGAGACCCAGTACTTC.

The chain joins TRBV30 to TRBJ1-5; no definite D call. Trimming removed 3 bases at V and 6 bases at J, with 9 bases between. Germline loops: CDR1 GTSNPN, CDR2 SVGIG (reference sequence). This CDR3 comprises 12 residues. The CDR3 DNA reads TGTGCCTGGAGCAACGGGATTCAGCCCCAGCATTTT. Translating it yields CAWSNGIQPQHF.